Listed here are 4 T cell receptor beta chains from one sample, sequenced in a study of blood T cell repertoires in COVID-19. The method was immunoSEQ multiplex PCR; TCRdb's version includes in-frame clones alone and lacks a portion of them. Of roughly 180,000 clones listed, 85% were seen once; the top ten hold under 9.5%. The sequencing sample was made of peripheral blood. All receptors come from an older woman with acute or convalescent COVID-19.

The chain joins TRBV6-1 to TRBJ2-5, with 7 bases lining up with TRBD2. The junction had 6 bases not matched to a gene; V was cut back by 1 base and J by 4 bases. The CDR3 sequence is 15 residues long. CDR1 and CDR2 (germline): MNHNS, SASEGT. CDR3 coding DNA: TGTGCCAGCAGTGAAGGGGAAGGGAGGGGAGAGACCCAGTACTTC. It codes for CASSEGEGRGETQYF.

Only a few counts were recorded for this clone. The rearrangement joins TRBV5-5 to TRBJ1-2, with D perhaps matching TRBD1 (5 bases). CDR1 and CDR2 from the germline V gene are SGHKS and YYEKEE (reference sequence). The length of the CDR3 is 15 residues. Trimming took off 0 bases at V and 2 bases at J, with 11 bases between the two ends. DNA for the CDR3: TGTGCCAGCAGCTTGGCCCCGGGGGGGAACTATGGCTACACCTTC. Translating it yields CASSLAPGGNYGYTF.

This clone was observed a handful of times. This chain links TRBV6-6 with TRBJ2-1, with 10 bases aligning to TRBD2. Per the germline V gene, CDR1 is MNHNY and CDR2 is SVGAGI (reference sequence). The CDR3 extends over 15 amino acids. Trimming took 2 bases from V and 5 from J; bases not matched to a gene: 3. The CDR3 coding sequence is TGTGCCAGCAGTTACCCAGCGGGAGGGGACAATGAGCAGTTCTTC. This codes for CASSYPAGGDNEQFF.

The genes are TRBV18 and TRBJ2-1; 8 bases are shared with TRBD2. V lost 0 bases and J lost 10; bases outside the gene matches: 8. CDR1 and CDR2 (germline): KGHSH, LQKENI. CDR3 length: 15 residues. CDR3 nucleotides: TGTGCCAGCTCACCACCAGGGACTAGACCTTGGGAGCAGTTCTTC. Translating it yields CASSPPGTRPWEQFF.